This T cell receptor (beta chain) was sequenced in a study of T cell changes during pregnancy in multiple sclerosis. This clone came up once. Sequencing was performed with immunoSEQ multiplex PCR; in TCRdb, only in-frame clones are kept and a portion is missing. The repertoire has under 50,000 clones, under 95% of them found once; the top ten carry less than 3.5%. Trimming shortened V by 0 bases and J by 4 bases, and 12 bases separated the two germline ends. Germline CDR1 reads PRHDT; CDR2 reads FYEKMQ (reference sequence). This CDR3 is 15 amino acids long. This TCR was recovered from a female donor with multiple sclerosis, enrolled in a pregnancy study. Material: CD8+ T cells from peripheral blood mononuclear cells, obtained in the second trimester of pregnancy. The chain carries TRBV13 and TRBJ1-2, with D possibly TRBD1 on 5 matching bases. In DNA, the CDR3 is TGTGCCAGCAGCTTAGGCCTCAGGGTGGTCTATGGCTACACCTTC. It encodes CASSLGLRVVYGYTF.